This TCR beta chain was identified in a study of blood T cell repertoires in COVID-19. The overall study: Samples representing acute and convalescent COVID-19 were sourced from the United States, Italy and Spain. From T cells, B-cell-depleted T cells, or PBMCs came the material, which was cDNA or gDNA.

Per the authors' pipeline: The authors estimated nucleated cell counts from reference gene primer amplification. TCRdb's copy holds only in-frame clones and misses some; the assay was immunoSEQ multiplex PCR. D and trimming come from the DNA, and the V and J calls and clone size come from that table. The sample contains a few hundred thousand clones, roughly 84% of which appear only once. What was sequenced was peripheral blood. This sequence was found in a man aged 45-65 years with active or convalescent COVID-19.

The CDR3 nucleotides read TGTGCCAGCAGCTCAACGACAGGGGGCTATGTCGGGGAGCTGTTTTTT. Protein: CASSSTTGGYVGELFF. V gene TRBV7-9 combines with J gene TRBJ2-2; 10 bases fit TRBD1. This CDR3 spans 16 amino acids. J was trimmed by 7 bases and V by 4 bases; bases with no gene match: 9. Germline V gene sequence: CDR1 SEHNR, CDR2 FQNEAQ (reference sequence).